The T cell receptor beta chain under discussion was sequenced for a study of breast tumors, draining lymph nodes, adjacent tissues (TCRdb year 2016). Regarding the research as a whole: In breast cancer patients, the study compared the TCR beta repertoires of tumor, adjacent nontumor tissue and axillary lymph nodes. In human breast cancer, the study set out to evaluate how tumor, surrounding tissue and draining lymph node repertoires relate to one another and whether T cells may move between these sites.

Sequencing took place on an Illumina HiSeq 2000. Multiplex PCR amplification was used to generate the TCR beta chain libraries. The amplified TCR beta chain products were analyzed by high-throughput sequencing. The public reads were run again by TCRdb, first through fastp at Q25 and then through MiXCR, and only productive beta chains were kept. Duplicate CDR3 protein sequences are folded into a single record with the most common DNA and genes. The sample includes 250,000 or so distinct CDR3 sequences, with around 31% observed a single time. Approximately 1% of the sample is in the top ten clones. V and J are truncated by 5 bases and 5 bases respectively, leaving an intervening sequence of 19 bases. The CDR3 numbers 15 residues from cysteine through phenylalanine. Of all the DNA, just the CDR3 is kept, 45 bases in frame from base 1. CDR1 SGHVS and CDR2 FNYEAQ are derived from the germline V gene. Lymph node samples came from the axillary draining lymph nodes of breast cancer patients.

Overall study results and their limits: Rather than being directly demonstrated, the conclusion that tumor T cells originate in lymph nodes was presented as consistent with a hypothesis. Tumor T-cell repertoires showed less diversity than lymph node repertoires and more diversity than nontumor tissue repertoires, and tumor T-cell repertoires showed preferential V and J gene usage. Tumor and nontumor tissue repertoires were significantly more similar in luminal-like than in basal-like breast cancer. The data were judged consistent with most tumor T cells deriving from the lymph node and then expanding within tumor tissue.

This clonotype was detected ten times or more. The target of this receptor is not known. Per-base quality was not reported, and no clone a single base away is much larger than it. The sample taken for sequencing was axillary lymph node tissue. The rearrangement combines TRBV7-6 with TRBJ2-7; D gene: possibly TRBD1, on 6 matching bases. This receptor was taken from a female donor with breast cancer. Some clones in this sample may be carry-over from other donors' samples. The base sequence is TGTGCCAGCAGCCGGAAGGGGGACATCGGTAACGAGCAGTACTTC. This is translated as CASSRKGDIGNEQYF.